The 25 T cell receptor beta chains presented below share a single source sample, sequenced in a study of blood T cell repertoires in COVID-19. Method: immunoSEQ multiplex PCR; TCRdb's copy keeps in-frame clones and lacks some. The sample shows approximately 120,000 clones, around nine tenths of them seen only once. Sequenced input: peripheral blood. Receptors were obtained from a man aged 45-65 years with COVID-19, enrolled during active disease.

The V call is TRBV6-5, the J call TRBJ2-6, with D maybe TRBD1 (6 bases). Deletions cut 6 bases from V and 3 bases from J, with 12 bases between. The CDR3 length is 15 residues. Germline CDR1 reads MNHEY; CDR2 reads SVGAGI. The CDR3 spells CASRPGADGANVLTF. The DNA for the CDR3 is TGTGCCAGCAGACCAGGGGCGGATGGGGCCAACGTCCTGACTTTC.

The chain employs TRBV1 and TRBJ2-5; the table's D call of TRBD1 was not tested on the DNA. TRBV1 is deemed a pseudogene. CDR3 size: 14 residues. CDR3 nucleotide sequence: TGCACCAGCAGCCAAGATTTGGTACAGGGGACCCAGTACTTC. Translating it yields CTSSQDLVQGTQYF.

The J gene is TRBJ2-3, the V gene TRBV2, with TRBD2 matching 7 bases. V shed 3 bases, J shed 13 bases, and the junction held 7 bases outside the gene matches. CDR3 size: 12 residues. The germline V gene encodes CDR1 SNHLY and CDR2 FYNNEI. The DNA for the CDR3 is TGTGCCAGCAGTGAGGATGGGGGGGGGAAGTATTTT. It encodes CASSEDGGGKYF.

The chain joins TRBV5-1 to TRBJ2-7, with D possibly matching TRBD1 (7 bases). Trimming took off 0 bases at V and 5 bases at J, with 18 bases between the two ends. The germline V gene encodes CDR1 SGHRS and CDR2 YFSETQ. This CDR3 region has 16 residues. As DNA, the CDR3 is TGCGCCAGCAGCTTGGCCCCGACAGGGCGGGATCACGAGCAGTACTTC. This codes for CASSLAPTGRDHEQYF.

This sequence joins TRBV10-3 and TRBJ1-2, with TRBD1 matching over 9 bases. V lost 2 bases and J lost 5; bases outside the gene matches: 6. Per the germline V gene, CDR1 is ENHRY and CDR2 is SYGVKD. The CDR3 totals 15 residues. CDR3 nucleotides: TGTGCCATCAGTGAGAGCCCCGGGACAGGGTATGGCTACACCTTC. This gives the protein CAISESPGTGYGYTF.

The genes are TRBV6-1 and TRBJ1-1; D perhaps matches TRBD1 (5 bases). Trimming took 2 bases from V and 4 from J, leaving 14 bases between them. This CDR3 region has 15 residues. Germline CDR1 MNHNS, CDR2 SASEGT. The CDR3 DNA is TGTGCCAGCAGTGAAATGGGGTCGGGGGGCACTGAAGCTTTCTTT. Translation gives CASSEMGSGGTEAFF.

The J gene is TRBJ1-2, the V gene TRBV5-1; TRBD1 matches 10 bases. Germline assignment: CDR1 SGHRS and CDR2 YFSETQ. The CDR3 covers 15 residues. J was trimmed by 4 bases and V by 4 bases; bases with no gene match: 7. This CDR3 is CASSLRTGGSYGYTF. CDR3 sequence (DNA): TGCGCCAGCAGCCTCCGGACAGGGGGTTCCTATGGCTACACCTTC. Full variable domain (missing parts from reference TRBV5-1 and TRBJ1-2): KAGVTQTPRYLIKTRGQQVTLSCSPISGHRSVSWYQQTPGQGLQFLFEYFSETQRNKGNFPGRFSGRQFSNSRSEMNVSTLELGDSALYLCASSLRTGGSYGYTFGSGTRLTVV.

V usage is TRBV2 and J usage is TRBJ1-2, with a possible D match to TRBD1 (6 bases). This CDR3 has 17 residues. Germline-derived CDR1 and CDR2 are SNHLY and FYNNEI. Trimming left V 0 bases short and J 3 bases short, with 17 bases between. CDR3 sequence: CASSEALSRTAYYGYTF. The CDR3, as DNA: TGTGCCAGCAGTGAAGCGTTATCCAGGACAGCCTACTATGGCTACACCTTC.

This chain uses TRBV21-1 with TRBJ2-1; whether TRBD1, the table's D call, matches the DNA was not checked. TRBV21-1 is annotated as a pseudogene. The CDR3 is 16 residues long. The CDR3 DNA sequence: TGTGCCAGCAGCAAAGATGGGTCAGGCTCCTACAATGAGCAGTTCTTC. This sequence encodes CASSKDGSGSYNEQFF.

The chain recombines TRBV7-2 with TRBJ2-1; 12 bases line up with TRBD2. J was trimmed by 8 bases and V by 0 bases; bases with no gene match: 8. Germline V gene lookup returns CDR1 SGHTA and CDR2 FQGNSA. This CDR3 spans 17 amino acids. This chain's CDR3 is CASSLARSRLAGDEQFF. The DNA of the CDR3 is TGTGCCAGCAGCTTAGCGCGATCGAGACTAGCGGGAGATGAGCAGTTCTTC.

The V gene is TRBV18, the J gene TRBJ2-5, with 11 bases matching TRBD2. The CDR3 runs to 16 residues. V was clipped by 1 base and J by 2 bases; unmatched bases: 3. Looked up from germline, CDR1 is KGHSH and CDR2 is LQKENI. This chain's CDR3 is CASSPQLAGEQETQYF. CDR3 bases: TGTGCCAGCTCACCACAACTAGCGGGAGAACAAGAGACCCAGTACTTC.

The CDR3 is CAARTGSEQYV. The CDR3 bases are TGTGCCGCCAGGACAGGGAGCGAGCAGTACGTC. The chain is built from TRBV10-3 and TRBJ2-7; the match to TRBD1 covers 8 bases. Germline V gene lookup returns CDR1 ENHRY and CDR2 SYGVKD. This CDR3 has 11 residues. V shed 11 bases, J shed 6 bases, and the junction held 6 bases outside the gene matches.

V and J are TRBV10-3 and TRBJ2-1; 14 bases line up with TRBD2. With 0 bases clipped from V and 13 bases from J, the junction kept 11 bases outside the gene matches. The CDR3 spans 17 residues. CDR1 ENHRY and CDR2 SYGVKD come from the germline V gene. The CDR3 reads CAISESTSGRAPPGQFF. The CDR3 DNA reads TGTGCCATCAGTGAGTCGACTAGCGGGAGGGCCCCCCCCGGCCAGTTCTTC.

The chain employs TRBV9 and TRBJ2-2, with 9 bases that match TRBD1. V was pared by 1 base and J by 4 bases, with 8 bases of the junction left unmatched. Germline CDR1 reads SGDLS; CDR2 reads YYNGEE. This CDR3 comprises 17 residues. CDR3 sequence: CASSVSSGQGGTGELFF. The CDR3 nucleotides are TGTGCCAGCAGCGTATCCTCGGGACAGGGCGGCACCGGGGAGCTGTTTTTT.

This sequence joins TRBV3-1 (or the pseudogene TRBV3-2) and TRBJ1-5; TRBD1 matches at 7 bases. The V gene's germline CDR1 is LGHDT and CDR2 YNNKEL (reference sequence). This CDR3 has 15 residues. J lost 3 bases, V lost 4 bases, and 6 bases had no gene match. CDR3 DNA: TGTGCCAGCAGCCCAAGACAGGGCTCCAATCAGCCCCAGCATTTT. This gives the protein CASSPRQGSNQPQHF.

The CDR3 region is CASSHTGAREQFF. The CDR3, as DNA: TGTGCCAGCAGCCACACAGGGGCGCGTGAGCAGTTCTTC. This rearrangement joins TRBV6-2 or TRBV6-3 to TRBJ2-1; 7 bases line up with TRBD1. Germline V gives CDR1 MNHEY, CDR2 SVGEGT. The J segment lost 9 bases and the V segment lost 6 bases, leaving 8 bases of the junction unmatched. This CDR3 has 13 residues.

The genes are TRBV7-2 and TRBJ1-4; the match to TRBD1 covers 7 bases. Looked up from germline, CDR1 is SGHTA and CDR2 is FQGNSA. Unmatched junction bases numbered 11, after V lost 2 bases and J lost 8 bases. This CDR3 comprises 16 residues. Here the CDR3 DNA reads TGTGCCAGCAGCTTAATGAGACAGGGTAGGGGCGAAAAACTGTTTTTT. Its translation: CASSLMRQGRGEKLFF.

A single count supports this clone. The chain is built from TRBV11-3 and TRBJ2-7; 7 nucleotides match TRBD1. The germline V gene encodes CDR1 SGHNT and CDR2 YENEEA. This CDR3 has 14 residues. The V segment lost 3 bases and the J segment 0 bases; nucleotides outside the gene matches: 2. CDR3 sequence reads: CASSLTGLSYEQYV. The CDR3 DNA reads as TGTGCCAGCAGCTTGACAGGGCTCTCCTACGAGCAGTACGTC.

The V and J genes are TRBV30 and TRBJ1-1, with TRBD1 matching over 9 bases. The CDR3 length is 13 residues. Trimming at V came to 5 bases and at J to 1 base, leaving 2 bases not matched to a gene. Germline CDR1 is GTSNPN and CDR2 is SVGIG (reference sequence). In nucleotides, the CDR3 is TGTGCCTGGGGGGACAGGGCGAACACTGAAGCTTTCTTT. Amino acid sequence: CAWGDRANTEAFF.

This clone was detected a few times. V and J are TRBV3-1 (or the pseudogene TRBV3-2) and TRBJ2-3, with 9 bases that match TRBD1. V lost 4 bases, J lost 2 bases, and 7 bases stayed unmatched. Germline V gene lookup returns CDR1 LGHDT and CDR2 YNNKEL (reference sequence). This CDR3 is 16 amino acids long. The CDR3 nucleotides are TGTGCCAGCAGCCCACTGGACAGGGGAAACACAGATACGCAGTATTTT. Amino acid sequence: CASSPLDRGNTDTQYF.

This chain uses TRBV12-3 or TRBV12-4 with TRBJ2-7; 7 nucleotides agree with TRBD1. Trimming removed 2 bases from V and 6 bases from J; junction bases left unmatched: 4. The CDR3 length is 13 residues. The CDR3 DNA sequence: TGTGCCAGCAGTTTAAACGCAGGGGGCGAGCAGTACTTC. This codes for CASSLNAGGEQYF.

This clone was seen a few times. This sequence joins TRBV3-1 (or the pseudogene TRBV3-2) and TRBJ1-1, with 7 bases matching TRBD1. The V and J ends lost 1 base and 5 bases, in that order; junction bases with no gene match: 7. From germline, CDR1 is LGHDT and CDR2 YNNKEL (reference sequence). This CDR3 has 15 residues. Written as DNA, the CDR3 is TGTGCCAGCAGCCAAGCCTTACCACAGGGGACTGAAGCTTTCTTT. It translates to CASSQALPQGTEAFF.

The chain employs TRBV25-1 and TRBJ2-7, with 7 bases that match TRBD1. The junction had 12 bases not matched to a gene; V was cut back by 7 bases and J by 0 bases. Germline CDR1 reads MGHDK; CDR2 reads SYGVNS. This CDR3 region has 16 residues. CDR3: CASTGSLGQSSYEQYF. As DNA, the CDR3 is TGTGCCAGCACCGGTTCTTTGGGACAGAGCTCCTACGAGCAGTACTTC.

This chain links TRBV9 with TRBJ1-4; possible D gene TRBD1, 6 bases. Trimming took 0 bases from V and 7 from J, leaving 13 bases between them. The CDR3 has 15 residues. From germline, CDR1 is SGDLS and CDR2 YYNGEE. Written as DNA, the CDR3 is TGTGCCAGCAGCGTAGGAGGGGGGGTAGGTGAAAAACTGTTTTTT. Translating gives CASSVGGGVGEKLFF.

This clone was detected a few times. The V call is TRBV10-1, the J call TRBJ2-2; TRBD2 aligns across 12 bases. V lost 7 bases and J lost 6; bases outside the gene matches: 6. Per germline, CDR1 WNHNN and CDR2 SYGVQD (reference sequence). The CDR3 totals 15 residues. This CDR3 reads CASIRLAGVAGELFF. The CDR3 bases are TGCGCCAGCATCAGACTAGCGGGAGTCGCCGGGGAGCTGTTTTTT.